This T cell receptor (beta chain) was recovered during a study of molecular identifiers for immune sequencing clone quantification. The overall study: Across replicate runs, RNA obtained from around 20,000 or 100,000 naive CD8 cells was divided into five, with four undergoing sequencing.

Points on this clonotype: Its antigen is as yet unknown.

Points from the study as a whole: Effector cells had over 99% of their molecules in clones above 20 RNA copies, while naive cells had under 1%.

TCRdb ran MiXCR on the PCR reads and lists one entry per CDR3 protein. The sample has over 550,000 distinct CDR3 sequences; approximately 24% are singletons. From germline, CDR1 is MGHRA and CDR2 YSYEKL. Unmatched junction bases numbered 7, after V lost 5 bases and J lost 6 bases. The CDR3 contains 15 residues. This TCR was recovered from a human donor in good health. Some libraries in this study had Jurkat cell RNA spiked in. The chain couples TRBV4-1 to TRBJ2-1; 10 bases are shared with TRBD2. Sequenced material: naive CD8+ T cells from blood, with Jurkat cell RNA spiked in. Subset: FACS-sorted CD8+CD4-CCR7+CD45RA+ naive T cells. The CDR3 region is CASSFTSGDCNEQFF. The CDR3 region has the DNA TGCGCCAGCAGCTTCACTAGCGGGGATTGCAATGAGCAGTTCTTC.